Sequencing of this TCR beta chain was carried out in a study of PD-1 blockade in classical Hodgkin lymphoma. Each and every patient relapsed after autologous stem cell transplantation, and patients got differing brentuximab vedotin exposure. The table came from immunoSEQ multiplex PCR; TCRdb's copy has only in-frame clones and leaves some out. The sample includes about 84,000 clones, under 90% of them seen just once. V lost 2 bases and J lost 6, with 14 bases in between. CDR1 and CDR2 (germline): MNHEY, SVGAGI. The CDR3 is 14 residues long. Sequenced here: peripheral blood mononuclear cells (PBMCs), sampled at baseline. The clonotype was recovered from a human donor with classical Hodgkin lymphoma. The chain joins TRBV6-5 to TRBJ2-7; unclear D gene. Here the CDR3 reads CASSYASPSGEQYF. CDR3 DNA sequence: TGTGCCAGCAGTTACGCTTCCCCCTCGGGCGAGCAGTACTTC.